The rows below give T cell receptor beta chains drawn from one sample of a study. MiXCR, applied by TCRdb to the 5' RACE reads, yields one record per CDR3 protein. The sample contains roughly 55,000 distinct CDR3 sequences, around 25% of which appear only once. Sequenced sample: tumor-infiltrating naive CD4+ T cells sorted from the breast tumor. The source of these receptors is a female donor with breast cancer. The CDR3 runs from the conserved cysteine through the conserved F or W. The D gene is left open where the match is weak. Where a row states a size, it is once, few, many or the class of an expanded clone; other rows omit it.

clone_size	v_call	j_call	d_call	cdr3_nt	cdr3_aa
.	TRBV6-6	TRBJ1-2	TRBD1	TGTGCCAGCAGTTCTCAGGGGGGAGATGGCTACACCTTC	CASSSQGGDGYTF
.	TRBV4-1	TRBJ2-1	.	TGCGCCAGCTCGAACCAAGAATACAGGACCCGTCGGGACAATGAGCAGTTCTTC	CASSNQEYRTRRDNEQFF
few	TRBV19	TRBJ2-3	.	TGTGCCAGTAGTATAGCCTCTGGCACAGATACGCAGTATTTT	CASSIASGTDTQYF
.	TRBV9	TRBJ2-3	TRBD1	TGTGCCAGCAGCGTACTGGGACAGGGAAGCACAGATACGCAGTATTTT	CASSVLGQGSTDTQYF
.	TRBV7-9	TRBJ1-5	.	TGTGCCAGCCGCTCGGGTGATCAGCCCCAGCATTTT	CASRSGDQPQHF
few	TRBV4-1	TRBJ1-4	.	TGCGCCAGCAGTCCTGGGGGGGGCGAAAAACTGTTTTTT	CASSPGGGEKLFF
many	TRBV4-1	TRBJ2-2	TRBD2	TGCGCCAGCAGCGGGGCTAGCGGGAGTCTGAACACCGGGGAGCTGTTTTTT	CASSGASGSLNTGELFF
few	TRBV6-1	TRBJ1-5	.	TGTGCCAGCAGGGCGATGCACCGGGACCCATATCAGCCCCAGCATTTT	CASRAMHRDPYQPQHF
.	TRBV9	TRBJ2-3	.	TGTGCCAGCAGCGAGGTGCCCACAGATACGCAGTATTTT	CASSEVPTDTQYF
.	TRBV6-5	TRBJ1-1	TRBD1	TGTGCCAGCGGACCCGACAGGGGAGGGACTGAAGCTTTCTTT	CASGPDRGGTEAFF
many	TRBV7-2	TRBJ1-2	TRBD1	TGTGCCAGCAGCTTCAGGGACAGAACTAACTATGGCTACACCTTC	CASSFRDRTNYGYTF
many	TRBV5-1	TRBJ2-1	.	TGCGCCAGCAGCTTGGAGCGGAGCGGAGGAGACAATGAGCAGTTCTTC	CASSLERSGGDNEQFF
few	TRBV7-6	TRBJ1-3	TRBD1	TGTGCCAGCAGCTCCGACAGGGGATACGGAAACACCATATATTTT	CASSSDRGYGNTIYF
.	TRBV7-2	TRBJ2-1	.	TGTGCCAGCAGCTTAGGGGAGTTCAATGAGCAGTTCTTC	CASSLGEFNEQFF
.	TRBV7-9	TRBJ1-2	.	TGTGCCAGCAGCCCCACACAGACCTATGGCTACACCTTC	CASSPTQTYGYTF
.	TRBV5-1	TRBJ1-2	.	TGCCCTAGCAGCTCTGACAGTAACTATGGCTACACCTTC	CPSSSDSNYGYTF
.	TRBV7-2	TRBJ2-1	.	TGTGCCAGCAGCTTATCAGCCGAGCAGTTCTTC	CASSLSAEQFF
many	TRBV20-1	TRBJ2-2	TRBD2	TGCAGTGCCCGGACTAGCGGGGTTAGCACCGGGGAGCTGTTTTTT	CSARTSGVSTGELFF